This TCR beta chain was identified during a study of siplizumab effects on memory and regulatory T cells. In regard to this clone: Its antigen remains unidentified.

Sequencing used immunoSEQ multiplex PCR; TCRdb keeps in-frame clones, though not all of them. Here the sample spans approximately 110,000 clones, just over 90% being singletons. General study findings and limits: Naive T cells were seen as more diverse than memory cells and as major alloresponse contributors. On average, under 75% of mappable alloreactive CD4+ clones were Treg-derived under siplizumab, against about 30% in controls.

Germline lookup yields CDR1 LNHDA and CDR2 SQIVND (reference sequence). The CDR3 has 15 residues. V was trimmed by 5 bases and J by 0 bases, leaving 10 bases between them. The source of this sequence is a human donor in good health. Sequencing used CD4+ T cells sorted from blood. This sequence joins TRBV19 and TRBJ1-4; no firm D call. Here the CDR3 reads CASSDLGTTNEKLFF. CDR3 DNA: TGTGCCAGTAGTGACCTGGGGACAACTAATGAAAAACTGTTTTTT. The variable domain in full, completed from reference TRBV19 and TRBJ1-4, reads DGGITQSPKYLFRKEGQNVTLSCEQNLNHDAMYWYRQDPGQGLRLIYYSQIVNDFQKGDIAEGYSVSREKKESFPLTVTSAQKNPTAFYLCASSDLGTTNEKLFFGSGTQLSVL.